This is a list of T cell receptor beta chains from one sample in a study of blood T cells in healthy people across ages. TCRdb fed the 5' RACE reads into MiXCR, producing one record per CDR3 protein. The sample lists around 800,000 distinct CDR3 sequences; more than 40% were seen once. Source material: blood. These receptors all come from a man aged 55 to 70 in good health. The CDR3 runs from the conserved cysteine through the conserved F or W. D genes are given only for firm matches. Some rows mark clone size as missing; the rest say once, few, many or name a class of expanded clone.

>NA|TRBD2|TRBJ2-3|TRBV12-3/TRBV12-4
CASSSSGGWVDTQYF
TGTGCCAGCAGTTCGAGCGGGGGGTGGGTAGATACGCAGTATTTT
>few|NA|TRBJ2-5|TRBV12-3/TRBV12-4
CASSTDREGETQYF
TGTGCCAGCAGCACGGACAGGGAGGGAGAGACCCAGTACTTC
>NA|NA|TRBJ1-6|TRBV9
CASSSRPSDSPLHF
TGTGCCAGCAGCTCCAGACCTTCGGATTCACCCCTCCACTTT
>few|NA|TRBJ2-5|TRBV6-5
CASTRVRGETQYF
TGTGCCAGCACTAGAGTGAGGGGGGAGACCCAGTACTTC
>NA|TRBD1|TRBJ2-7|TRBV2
CASSERWDRAYYEQYF
TGTGCCAGCAGCGAGAGGTGGGACAGGGCCTACTACGAGCAGTACTTC
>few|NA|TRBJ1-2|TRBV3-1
CASSPRHSRYGYTF
TGTGCCAGCAGCCCTCGACACAGCCGCTATGGCTACACCTTC
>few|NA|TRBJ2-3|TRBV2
CASRQGGDTQYF
TGTGCCAGCAGGCAGGGGGGAGATACGCAGTATTTT
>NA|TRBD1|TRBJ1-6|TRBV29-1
CSGRRDRANNSPLHF
TGCAGCGGGAGAAGGGACAGGGCTAACAATTCACCCCTCCACTTT
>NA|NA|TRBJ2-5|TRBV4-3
CASSQKGDVTQETQYF
TGCGCCAGCAGCCAAAAGGGGGACGTTACCCAAGAGACCCAGTACTTC
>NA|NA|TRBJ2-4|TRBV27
CTSSLSARQTQYF
TGTACCAGCAGTTTATCGGCTCGTCAAACCCAGTACTTC
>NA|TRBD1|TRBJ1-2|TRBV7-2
CASSPQGQVNYGYTF
TGTGCCAGCAGCCCCCAAGGACAGGTTAACTATGGCTACACCTTC
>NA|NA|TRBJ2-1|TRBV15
CATSPPTGQNEQFF
TGTGCCACCAGCCCTCCAACGGGGCAGAATGAGCAGTTCTTC
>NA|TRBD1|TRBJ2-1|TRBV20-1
CSAYDRGDEQFF
TGCAGTGCCTACGACAGGGGCGATGAGCAGTTCTTC
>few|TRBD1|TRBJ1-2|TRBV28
CASASGQGGYGYTF
TGTGCCAGCGCCTCTGGCCAGGGGGGCTATGGCTACACCTTC
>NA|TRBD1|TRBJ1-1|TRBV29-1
CSVGGTGNTEAFF
TGCAGCGTTGGGGGGACAGGGAACACTGAAGCTTTCTTT
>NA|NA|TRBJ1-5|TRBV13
CASSLGGDSNQPQHF
TGTGCCAGCAGCTTAGGAGGGGATAGCAATCAGCCCCAGCATTTT